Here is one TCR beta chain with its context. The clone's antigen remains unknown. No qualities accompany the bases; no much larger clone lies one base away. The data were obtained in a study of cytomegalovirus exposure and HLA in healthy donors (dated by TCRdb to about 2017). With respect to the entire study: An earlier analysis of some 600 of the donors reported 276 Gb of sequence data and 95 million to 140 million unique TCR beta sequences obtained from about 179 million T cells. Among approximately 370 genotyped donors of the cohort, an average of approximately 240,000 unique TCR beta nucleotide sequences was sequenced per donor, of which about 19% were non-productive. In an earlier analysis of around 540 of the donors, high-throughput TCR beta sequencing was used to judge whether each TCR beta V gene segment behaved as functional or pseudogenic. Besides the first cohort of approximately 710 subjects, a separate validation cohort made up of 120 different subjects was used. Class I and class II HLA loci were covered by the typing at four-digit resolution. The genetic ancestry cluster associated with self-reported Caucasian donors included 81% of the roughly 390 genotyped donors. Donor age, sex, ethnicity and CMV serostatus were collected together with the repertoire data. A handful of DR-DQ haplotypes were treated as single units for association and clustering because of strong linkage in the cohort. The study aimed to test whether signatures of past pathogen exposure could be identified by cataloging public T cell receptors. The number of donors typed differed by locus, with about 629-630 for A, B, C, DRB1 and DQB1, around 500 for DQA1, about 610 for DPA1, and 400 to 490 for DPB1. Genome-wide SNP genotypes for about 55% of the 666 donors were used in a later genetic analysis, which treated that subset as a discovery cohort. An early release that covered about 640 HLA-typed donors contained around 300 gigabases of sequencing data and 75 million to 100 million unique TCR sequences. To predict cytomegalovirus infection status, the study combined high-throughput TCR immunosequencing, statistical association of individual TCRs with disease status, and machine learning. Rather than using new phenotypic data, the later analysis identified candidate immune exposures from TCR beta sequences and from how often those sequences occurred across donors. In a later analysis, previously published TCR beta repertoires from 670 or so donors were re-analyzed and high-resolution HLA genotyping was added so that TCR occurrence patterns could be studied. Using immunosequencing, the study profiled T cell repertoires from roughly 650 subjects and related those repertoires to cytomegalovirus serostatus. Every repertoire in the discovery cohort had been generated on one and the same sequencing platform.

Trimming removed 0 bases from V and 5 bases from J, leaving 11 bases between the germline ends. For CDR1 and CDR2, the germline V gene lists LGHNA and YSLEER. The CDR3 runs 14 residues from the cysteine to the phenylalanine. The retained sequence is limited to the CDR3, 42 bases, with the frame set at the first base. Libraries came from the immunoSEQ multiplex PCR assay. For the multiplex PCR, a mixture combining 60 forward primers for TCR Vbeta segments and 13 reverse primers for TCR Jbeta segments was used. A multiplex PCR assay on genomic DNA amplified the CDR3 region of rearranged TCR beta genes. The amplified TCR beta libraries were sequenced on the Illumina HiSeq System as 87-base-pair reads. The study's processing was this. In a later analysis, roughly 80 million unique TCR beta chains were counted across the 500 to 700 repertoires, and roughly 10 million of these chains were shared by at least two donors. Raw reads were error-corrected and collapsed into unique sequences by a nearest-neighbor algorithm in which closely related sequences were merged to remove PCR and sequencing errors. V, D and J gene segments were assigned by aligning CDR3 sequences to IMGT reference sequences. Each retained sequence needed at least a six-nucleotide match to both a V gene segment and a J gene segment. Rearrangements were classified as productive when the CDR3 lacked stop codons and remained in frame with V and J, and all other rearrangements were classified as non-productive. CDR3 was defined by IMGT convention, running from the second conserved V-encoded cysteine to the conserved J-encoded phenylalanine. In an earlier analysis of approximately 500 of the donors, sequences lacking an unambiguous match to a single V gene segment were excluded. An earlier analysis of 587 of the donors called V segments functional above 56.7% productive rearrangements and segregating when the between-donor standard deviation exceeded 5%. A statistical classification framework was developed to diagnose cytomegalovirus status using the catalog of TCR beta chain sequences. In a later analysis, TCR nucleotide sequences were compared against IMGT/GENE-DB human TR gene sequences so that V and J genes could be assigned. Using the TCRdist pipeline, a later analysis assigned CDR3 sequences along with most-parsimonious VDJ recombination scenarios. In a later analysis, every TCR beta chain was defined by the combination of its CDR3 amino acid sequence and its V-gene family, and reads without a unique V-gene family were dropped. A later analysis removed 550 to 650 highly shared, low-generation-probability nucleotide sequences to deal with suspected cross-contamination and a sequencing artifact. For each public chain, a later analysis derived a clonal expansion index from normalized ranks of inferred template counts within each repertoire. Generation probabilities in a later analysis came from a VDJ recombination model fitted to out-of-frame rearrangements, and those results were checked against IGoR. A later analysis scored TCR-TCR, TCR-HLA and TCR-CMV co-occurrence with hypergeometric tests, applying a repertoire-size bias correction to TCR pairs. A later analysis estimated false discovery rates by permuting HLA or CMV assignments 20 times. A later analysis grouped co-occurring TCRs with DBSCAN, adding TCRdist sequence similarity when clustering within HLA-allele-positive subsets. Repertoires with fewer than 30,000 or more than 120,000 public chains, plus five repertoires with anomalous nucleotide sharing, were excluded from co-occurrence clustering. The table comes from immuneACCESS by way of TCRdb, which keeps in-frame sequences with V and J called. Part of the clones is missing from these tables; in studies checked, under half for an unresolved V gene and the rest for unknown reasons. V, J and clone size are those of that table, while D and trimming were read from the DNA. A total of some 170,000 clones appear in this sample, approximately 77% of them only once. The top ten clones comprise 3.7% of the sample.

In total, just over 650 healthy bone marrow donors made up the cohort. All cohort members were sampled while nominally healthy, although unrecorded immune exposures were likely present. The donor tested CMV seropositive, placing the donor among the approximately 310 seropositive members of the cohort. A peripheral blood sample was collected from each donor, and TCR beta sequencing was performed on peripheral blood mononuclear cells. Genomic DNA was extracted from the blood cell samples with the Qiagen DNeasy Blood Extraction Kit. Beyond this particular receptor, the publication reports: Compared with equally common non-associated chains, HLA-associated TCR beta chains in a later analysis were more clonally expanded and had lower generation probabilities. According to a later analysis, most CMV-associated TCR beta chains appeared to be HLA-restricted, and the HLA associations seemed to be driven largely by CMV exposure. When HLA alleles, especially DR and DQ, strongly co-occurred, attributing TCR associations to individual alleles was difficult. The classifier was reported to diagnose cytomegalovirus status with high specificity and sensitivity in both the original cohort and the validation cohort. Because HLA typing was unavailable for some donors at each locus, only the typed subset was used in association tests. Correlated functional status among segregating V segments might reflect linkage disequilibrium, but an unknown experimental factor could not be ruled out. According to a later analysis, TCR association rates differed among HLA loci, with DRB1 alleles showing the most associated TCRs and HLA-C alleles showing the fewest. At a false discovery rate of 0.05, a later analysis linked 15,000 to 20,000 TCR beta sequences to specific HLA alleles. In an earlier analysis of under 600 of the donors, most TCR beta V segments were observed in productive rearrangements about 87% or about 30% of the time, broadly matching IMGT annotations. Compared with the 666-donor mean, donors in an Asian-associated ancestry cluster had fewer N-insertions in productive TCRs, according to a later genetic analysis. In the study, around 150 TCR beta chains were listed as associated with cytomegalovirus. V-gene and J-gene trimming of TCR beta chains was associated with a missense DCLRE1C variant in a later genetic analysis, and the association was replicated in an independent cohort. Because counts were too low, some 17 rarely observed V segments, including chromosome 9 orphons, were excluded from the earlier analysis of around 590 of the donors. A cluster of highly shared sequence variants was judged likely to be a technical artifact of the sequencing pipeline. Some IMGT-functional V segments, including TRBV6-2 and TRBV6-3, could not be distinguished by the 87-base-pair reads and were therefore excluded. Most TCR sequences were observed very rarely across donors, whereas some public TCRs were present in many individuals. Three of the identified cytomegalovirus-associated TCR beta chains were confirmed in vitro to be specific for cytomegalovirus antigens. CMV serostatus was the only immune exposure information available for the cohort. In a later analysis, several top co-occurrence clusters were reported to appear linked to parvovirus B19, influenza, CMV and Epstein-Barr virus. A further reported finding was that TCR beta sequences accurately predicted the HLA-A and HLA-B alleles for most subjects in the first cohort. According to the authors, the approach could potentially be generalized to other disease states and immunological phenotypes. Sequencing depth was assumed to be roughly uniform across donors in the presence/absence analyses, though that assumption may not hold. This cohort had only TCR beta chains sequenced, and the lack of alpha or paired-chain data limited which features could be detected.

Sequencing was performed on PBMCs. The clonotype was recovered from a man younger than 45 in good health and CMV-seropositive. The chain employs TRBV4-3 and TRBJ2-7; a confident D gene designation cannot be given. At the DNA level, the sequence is TGCGCCAGCAGCCAAGATCGAGTGTCTGACGAGCAGTACTTC. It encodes CASSQDRVSDEQYF.